This is a list of T cell receptor beta chains from one sample in a study of shared clonotypes between healthy human individuals. Here immunoSEQ multiplex PCR was the method, and the copy in TCRdb shows in-frame clones only, minus some. The sample includes roughly 1,500,000 clones, under 99% of them seen just once. Sequenced material: naive CD4+ T cells sorted from blood. The source is a man between 25 and 39 years old in good health. Both conserved end residues are part of each CDR3. Fields, in order: V gene, D gene, J gene, clone size, CDR3 DNA, CDR3 protein. D genes are given only for firm matches. Rows give clone size only sometimes, using once, few, many, or a class for an expanded clone.

TRBV4-1,TRBD1,TRBJ1-5,NA,TGCGCCAGCAGCCAGGGGGGACAGGGAAACTATCAGCCCCAGCATTTT,CASSQGGQGNYQPQHF
TRBV27,NA,TRBJ2-2,NA,TGTGCCAGCAGTTTAGGCCCCGGGGCAGCCACCGGGGAGCTGTTTTTT,CASSLGPGAATGELFF
TRBV30,TRBD2,TRBJ2-1,NA,TGTGCCTGGAGTCCCGTCGTACGTAGCGGGAGGGCCAATGAGCAGTTCTTC,CAWSPVVRSGRANEQFF
TRBV14,NA,TRBJ1-3,NA,TGTGCCAGCAGCCAAGGGCTCCGAGGGGGTAGAAGTTGGAGCTCTGGAAACACCATATATTTT,CASSQGLRGGRSWSSGNTIYF
TRBV18,NA,TRBJ2-1,NA,TGTGCCAGCTCACCACCGCTGGGCTCCTACAATGAGCAGTTCTTC,CASSPPLGSYNEQFF
TRBV25-1,NA,TRBJ2-2,NA,TGTGCCAGCAGTGTTGTCGGATCGAACACCGGGGAGCTGTTTTTT,CASSVVGSNTGELFF
TRBV18,TRBD1,TRBJ2-2,NA,TGTGCCAGCTCACCGGACAGGGTAACCGGGGAGCTGTTTTTT,CASSPDRVTGELFF
TRBV28,NA,TRBJ1-5,NA,TGTGCCAGCAGTCCCGGCAGGGAGTATCATCAGCCCCAGCATTTT,CASSPGREYHQPQHF
TRBV6-1,NA,TRBJ1-5,NA,TGTGCCAGCAGTGAAAACAGGGCGTATCAGCCCCAGCATTTT,CASSENRAYQPQHF
TRBV11-2,NA,TRBJ2-5,once,TGTGCCAGCAGCTTAGGAATTACCCAGTACTTC,CASSLGITQYF
TRBV5-4,TRBD1,TRBJ1-3,NA,TGTGCCAGCAGCGGACAGGGAAGGGACACCATATATTTT,CASSGQGRDTIYF
TRBV4-2,NA,TRBJ2-7,NA,TGTGCCAGCAGCCAAACCACCGCTGCGGGCTCCTACGAGCAGTACTTC,CASSQTTAAGSYEQYF
TRBV6-5,NA,TRBJ1-2,NA,TGTGCCAGCAGTGCCGCGGCGATGAACTATGGCTACACCTTC,CASSAAAMNYGYTF
TRBV5-1,TRBD2,TRBJ2-3,once,TGCGCCAGCAGCGGGGGACTAGCGGGAGGGCCTTTCGGCACAGATACGCAGTATTTT,CASSGGLAGGPFGTDTQYF
TRBV5-4,NA,TRBJ2-6,NA,TGTGCCAGCAGCTCCGAGCTAAACCGTCCCCCATCTGGGGCCAACGTCCTGACTTTC,CASSSELNRPPSGANVLTF
TRBV2,TRBD2,TRBJ2-1,NA,TGTGCCAGCAGTACCGGACTAGGTGAGCAGTTCTTC,CASSTGLGEQFF
TRBV4-1,TRBD2,TRBJ2-6,NA,TGCGCCAGCAGCCCCCCCTTGGCAGGACTAGGCTCTGGGGCCAACGTCCTGACTTTC,CASSPPLAGLGSGANVLTF
TRBV7-9,TRBD2,TRBJ2-1,NA,TGTGCCAGCAGCTTAGAGACTAGCGGGCCGAGCTCCTACAATGAGCAGTTCTTC,CASSLETSGPSSYNEQFF
TRBV18,TRBD2,TRBJ2-5,NA,TGTGCCAGCTCACCATCCGGGGGGGAAGAGACCCAGTACTTC,CASSPSGGEETQYF
TRBV5-1,NA,TRBJ1-2,NA,TGCGCCAGCAGCAGAAACGACGGGGGTCATGGCTACACCTTC,CASSRNDGGHGYTF
TRBV7-9,NA,TRBJ2-7,NA,TGTGCCAGCGGGCAGGGCGCAGGTTCGTTCGAGCAGTACTTC,CASGQGAGSFEQYF
TRBV9,NA,TRBJ2-7,NA,TGTGCCAGCAGCGTAGATAATAGGTACGAGCAGTACTTC,CASSVDNRYEQYF
TRBV5-4,TRBD1,TRBJ2-7,NA,TGTGCCAGCAGCCCTGACAGGGACTACGAGCAGTACTTC,CASSPDRDYEQYF
TRBV7-7,NA,TRBJ2-1,once,TGTGCCAGCAGCACTAGCCTAGGCAATGAGCAGTTCTTC,CASSTSLGNEQFF
TRBV7-8,NA,TRBJ2-1,NA,TGTGCCAGCAGCAAGCCAGCAGGAGAGCAGTTCTTC,CASSKPAGEQFF
TRBV19,NA,TRBJ2-1,NA,TGTGCCAGTAGTATCTCGGGGAAATACAATGAGCAGTTCTTC,CASSISGKYNEQFF
TRBV5-1,NA,TRBJ2-7,NA,TGCGCCAGCAGCTTGGTTTCTATCTACGAGCAGTACTTC,CASSLVSIYEQYF
TRBV18,TRBD1,TRBJ2-7,NA,TGTGCCAGCTCGTCGGGACAGGGGCGGTACGAGCAGTACTTC,CASSSGQGRYEQYF
TRBV28,TRBD2,TRBJ2-7,NA,TGTGCCAGCAGTCCGACTAGCGGGAGTTCCGAGCAGTACTTC,CASSPTSGSSEQYF
TRBV2,NA,TRBJ2-7,NA,TGTGCCAGCAGTCCGTGGACAGAGTTGGGGTACGAGCAGTACTTC,CASSPWTELGYEQYF
TRBV10-3,NA,TRBJ2-3,NA,TGTGCCATCAGTGAGTCAATAAATACGGATACGCAGTATTTT,CAISESINTDTQYF
TRBV6-1,TRBD1,TRBJ1-2,NA,TGTGCCAGCAGTGCGCGGGACAGAGGTAAATATGGCTACACCTTC,CASSARDRGKYGYTF
TRBV12-1,NA,TRBJ2-3,NA,TGTGCCAGCAGCTTTAGAGCCGGGAGGGTAGATACGCAGTATTTT,CASSFRAGRVDTQYF
TRBV6-6,NA,TRBJ2-7,NA,TGTGCCAGCAGTCGCGGACAGTACGAGCAGTACTTC,CASSRGQYEQYF
TRBV29-1,NA,TRBJ2-2,NA,TGCAGCGTTGTGGGCGCCGGGGAGCTGTTTTTT,CSVVGAGELFF
TRBV5-5,NA,TRBJ2-7,NA,TGTGCCAGCAGTCCCCCTTCGAGGACCTTCTCCTACGAGCAGTACTTC,CASSPPSRTFSYEQYF
TRBV5-8,NA,TRBJ2-1,NA,TGTGCCAGCAGCTTGTGGAGGGGTCCGTACAATGAGCAGTTCTTC,CASSLWRGPYNEQFF
TRBV6-4,TRBD2,TRBJ2-2,NA,TGTGCCAGCAGTGTTGCGGGAGGGCCCACCGGGGAGCTGTTTTTT,CASSVAGGPTGELFF
TRBV10-2,NA,TRBJ2-6,NA,TGCGCCAGCAGTGAGTCTCACCTGGGGGCTGGGGCCAACGTCCTGACTTTC,CASSESHLGAGANVLTF
TRBV7-2,TRBD2,TRBJ2-1,NA,TGTGCCAGCGCTGTGACTAGCGCGACCTACAATGAGCAGTTCTTC,CASAVTSATYNEQFF
TRBV7-9,NA,TRBJ2-7,NA,TGTGCCAGCACCCCTGGGTGGAGATCAGCTAGCGAGCAGTACTTC,CASTPGWRSASEQYF
TRBV9,NA,TRBJ2-1,NA,TGTGCCAGCAGCGTAGCACGCGGGGCCTCCTACAATGAGCAGTTCTTC,CASSVARGASYNEQFF
TRBV5-1,TRBD1,TRBJ2-5,NA,TGCGCCACCGGGACAGGTTTTTCGGCTCAAGAGACCCAGTACTTC,CATGTGFSAQETQYF
TRBV5-1,NA,TRBJ2-7,NA,TGCGCCAGCAGCTTGGGGGCAGCTCGGACCTACGAGCAGTACTTC,CASSLGAARTYEQYF
TRBV28,TRBD2,TRBJ2-7,once,TGTGCCAGCAGTTCATACGATAGCGGGAGGGCCACCTACGAGCAGTACTTC,CASSSYDSGRATYEQYF
TRBV28,NA,TRBJ1-2,NA,TGTGCCAGCAGTTTTTTCGGGGCAGCCTCTTATGGCTACACCTTC,CASSFFGAASYGYTF
TRBV14,NA,TRBJ2-3,NA,TGTGCCAGCAGCCAAGGACCTGGGCGGTTCCTCACAGATACGCAGTATTTT,CASSQGPGRFLTDTQYF
TRBV7-3,TRBD1,TRBJ2-1,NA,TGTGCCAGCAGTCTTGGCGGGACAGGAGGAAACAATGAGCAGTTCTTC,CASSLGGTGGNNEQFF
TRBV6-1,NA,TRBJ1-2,NA,TGTGCCAGCAGTTCGCTAAGTGGAGGGTACTATGGCTACACCTTC,CASSSLSGGYYGYTF
TRBV4-1,NA,TRBJ2-7,NA,TGCGCCAGCAGCCATAGGGACAACCAAGCCTACGAGCAGTACTTC,CASSHRDNQAYEQYF
TRBV11-2,NA,TRBJ1-5,NA,TGTGCCAGCAGCTTAGAGAGGGGTAATCAGCCCCAGCATTTT,CASSLERGNQPQHF
TRBV9,NA,TRBJ2-3,NA,TGTGCCAGCAGCGTCGGGGAGGGACAGGTCACAGATACGCAGTATTTT,CASSVGEGQVTDTQYF
TRBV5-1,NA,TRBJ2-2,NA,TGCGCCAGCAGCTGGGACCGACAGGGACGGGAGAATGTAAACGGGGAGCTGTTTTTT,CASSWDRQGRENVNGELFF
TRBV9,NA,TRBJ2-1,NA,TGTGCCAGCAGCGTAGATATAGGGTACTACAATGAGCAGTTCTTC,CASSVDIGYYNEQFF